Each of the 17 T cell receptor beta chains below was sequenced from the same sample in a study of blood T cell repertoires in COVID-19. Libraries were prepared by immunoSEQ multiplex PCR; TCRdb keeps only in-frame clonotypes and omits some of them. The table includes around 250,000 clones, around 93% detected once. The sample comprised PBMCs or T cells enriched from blood (not recorded which). The receptors here all came from a man aged 35-49 years who had been exposed to COVID-19.

V and J are TRBV6-5 and TRBJ1-2; D possibly corresponds to TRBD1 (5 bases). Deletions cut 2 bases from V and 5 bases from J, with 15 bases between. This CDR3 region has 15 residues. Germline CDR1 MNHEY, CDR2 SVGAGI. The CDR3 DNA follows: TGTGCCAGCAGTTACCTCCCCAGGGAAGGGTATGGCTACACCTTC. This translates into CASSYLPREGYGYTF.

The chain uses TRBV28 and TRBJ1-1; D unclear. The V gene's germline CDR1 is MDHEN and CDR2 SYDVKM. The CDR3 loop spans 14 amino acids. V lost 8 bases and J lost 4, with 17 bases in between. CDR3 residues: CASSTGGLGTEAFF. The CDR3 DNA reads TGTGCCAGCTCAACGGGAGGCTTAGGCACTGAAGCTTTCTTT.

This clone was seen many times. This sequence joins TRBV25-1 and TRBJ1-2; D gene ambiguous. Germline assignment: CDR1 MGHDK and CDR2 SYGVNS. There are 12 residues in the CDR3. Trimming took 3 bases from V and 8 from J, leaving 10 bases between them. The CDR3 DNA follows: TGTGCCAGCAGTGAGCGCCTAAAGGGCTACACCTTC. Its translation is CASSERLKGYTF.

The genes are TRBV30 and TRBJ2-1; D gene unclear. Between the trimmed V and J ends, which lost 0 bases and 10 bases, there was a span of 10 bases. CDR1 GTSNPN and CDR2 SVGIG come from the germline V gene (reference sequence). There are 12 residues in the CDR3. The CDR3 region has the DNA TGTGCCTGGAGTGTACTGACGACAGAGCAGTTCTTC. This encodes CAWSVLTTEQFF.

V usage is TRBV19 and J usage is TRBJ2-1, with TRBD2 as a possible D gene (5 bases). The length of the CDR3 is 13 residues. Germline V gives CDR1 LNHDA, CDR2 SQIVND (reference sequence). The germline V and J ends were trimmed by 6 bases and 8 bases, with 14 bases remaining between them. Here the CDR3 reads CASSPQRFDEQFF. In nucleotides, the CDR3 is TGTGCCAGTAGCCCCCAGCGGTTCGATGAGCAGTTCTTC.

This clone occurred once. The chain employs TRBV7-2 and TRBJ1-3; maybe TRBD1 (6 bases). With 6 bases removed from V and 0 bases from J, the gap between germline ends came to 12 bases. The CDR3 is 15 residues long. Per the germline V gene, CDR1 is SGHTA and CDR2 is FQGNSA. The CDR3 DNA reads as TGTGCCAGCAGTCCGGGACATAGCTCTGGAAACACCATATATTTT. It is translated as CASSPGHSSGNTIYF. Together with reference TRBV7-2 and TRBJ1-3, the CDR3 gives the full variable domain: GAGVSQSPSNKVTEKGKDVELRCDPISGHTALYWYRQSLGQGLEFLIYFQGNSAPDKSGLPSDRFSAERTGGSVSTLTIQRTQQEDSAVYLCASSPGHSSGNTIYFGEGSWLTVV.

The J gene is TRBJ1-2, the V gene TRBV24-1, with D possibly matching TRBD1 (6 bases). This CDR3 contains 15 residues. Germline V gene lookup returns CDR1 KGHDR and CDR2 SFDVKD. Trimming shortened V by 4 bases and J by 5 bases, and 16 bases separated the two germline ends. The CDR3 reads CATSDSGEGWYGYTF. The CDR3 DNA follows: TGTGCCACCAGTGACTCAGGGGAAGGGTGGTATGGCTACACCTTC.

This chain joins TRBV30 and TRBJ1-5; 7 bases align to TRBD1. After removal of 7 bases from V and 0 bases from J, the junction contained 15 bases not matched to a gene. CDR3 size: 17 residues. In germline, CDR1 is GTSNPN, CDR2 SVGIG (reference sequence). As DNA, the CDR3 is TGTGCCTTTTCACAGGGGCCGCGCCCTTATAGCAATCAGCCCCAGCATTTT. As protein: CAFSQGPRPYSNQPQHF.

The V gene is TRBV4-3, the J gene TRBJ2-6, with a weak D call TRBD1 (6 bases). The germline CDR1 and CDR2 sequences are LGHNA and YSLEER. The V gene lost 5 bases and the J gene lost 2 bases, with 13 bases spanning the gap. This CDR3 has 16 residues. The CDR3 loop is CASSSRTGPGANVLTF. The CDR3 DNA reads TGCGCCAGCAGCTCTAGAACAGGGCCTGGGGCCAACGTCCTGACTTTC.

This clone was found once. The chain couples TRBV5-5 to TRBJ1-2, with TRBD1 matching 8 bases. Trimming cost V 4 bases and J 4 bases; bases outside gene matches: 6. From germline, CDR1 is SGHKS and CDR2 YYEKEE (reference sequence). CDR3 length: 14 residues. The CDR3 nucleotides are TGTGCCAGCAGCACACGGACAGGGATCTATGGCTACACCTTC. Translating gives CASSTRTGIYGYTF.

The chain uses TRBV24-1 and TRBJ2-3, with 9 bases identical to TRBD2. J was trimmed by 6 bases and V by 3 bases; bases with no gene match: 6. CDR1 is KGHDR and CDR2 is SFDVKD in the germline V gene. CDR3 length: 15 amino acids. The CDR3 region is CATSDPVAGADTQYF. The DNA for the CDR3 is TGTGCCACCAGTGATCCAGTAGCGGGAGCGGATACGCAGTATTTT.

This chain joins TRBV11-2 and TRBJ2-7, with TRBD2 matching over 8 bases. CDR1 is SGHAT, CDR2 FQNNGV, per germline. This CDR3 has 14 residues. V was clipped by 5 bases and J by 4 bases; unmatched bases: 7. The CDR3 sequence: CASSRGLVRYEQYF. The CDR3 nucleotides are TGTGCCAGCAGCCGGGGACTAGTAAGGTACGAGCAGTACTTC.

The gene calls are TRBV28 and TRBJ1-2, with 8 nucleotides matching TRBD1. This CDR3 contains 13 residues. The J segment lost 8 bases and the V segment lost 6 bases, leaving 8 bases of the junction unmatched. Germline-derived CDR1 and CDR2 are MDHEN and SYDVKM. CDR3 region: CASRNDRGDGYTF. CDR3 coding DNA: TGTGCCAGCAGGAACGACAGGGGTGACGGCTACACCTTC.

The chain carries TRBV27 and TRBJ2-7; D not resolved. In germline, CDR1 is MNHEY, CDR2 SMNVEV (reference sequence). Trimming took off 6 bases at V and 3 bases at J, with 15 bases between the two ends. The CDR3 runs 14 residues. Written as DNA, the CDR3 is TGTGCCAGCAGGCTCGCCTCGGTCGGCTACGAGCAGTACTTC. As protein: CASRLASVGYEQYF.

The rearrangement links TRBV11-2 to TRBJ1-2; D perhaps matches TRBD1 (6 bases). The CDR3 is made up of 15 amino acids. Germline CDR1 SGHAT, CDR2 FQNNGV. With 5 bases removed from V and 5 bases from J, the gap between germline ends came to 18 bases. The CDR3 reads CASSHNRVLLYGYTF. The CDR3 coding sequence is TGTGCCAGCAGCCATAACAGGGTCCTCCTTTATGGCTACACCTTC.

This clone showed up just once. This chain joins TRBV12-5 and TRBJ2-1; TRBD2 aligns across 11 bases. Unmatched junction bases numbered 9, after V lost 0 bases and J lost 8 bases. Germline lookup yields CDR1 LGHNT and CDR2 FRNRAP. CDR3 length: 17 amino acids. The CDR3 DNA reads TGTGCTAGTGGTTTGGTACTAGCGGGAGTATTTATCGATGAGCAGTTCTTC. Encoded protein: CASGLVLAGVFIDEQFF.

This chain uses TRBV27 with TRBJ2-6; 8 bases are a match to TRBD1. The ends lost 8 bases at V and 4 bases at J; junction bases unmatched: 10. The germline CDR1 and CDR2 sequences are MNHEY and SMNVEV (reference sequence). This CDR3 is built from 16 residues. CDR3 nucleotides: TGTGCCAGCTCAAAGGGCAGGGGGCACGGGGCCAACGTCCTGACTTTC. Translation gives CASSKGRGHGANVLTF.